This TCR beta chain was retrieved from a study of T-cell reconstitution after alpha-beta-depleted transplantation in children. Preparing the TCRbeta library involved the use of unique molecular identifiers. A single record per CDR3 protein comes from TCRdb applying MiXCR to the PCR reads. The table includes around 580,000 distinct CDR3 sequences, around 27% detected once. The study, taken as a whole, reports: As was reported, about two months after transplant, alpha-beta T cells came from several hundred expanded graft clones.

A remark on this clonotype: As yet, its antigen is unknown.

The V and J ends lost 6 bases and 6 bases respectively, with 14 bases between them. From germline, CDR1 is LGHDT and CDR2 YNNKEL (reference sequence). The CDR3 is made up of 14 amino acids. This TCR was sampled from a boy under three years old with Wiskott-Aldrich syndrome, due to receive a stem cell transplant. The gene calls are TRBV3-1 and TRBJ2-2, with a possible D match to TRBD2 (5 bases). Sequencing was performed on PBMCs, taken before TCRalphabeta/CD19-depleted stem cell transplant. CDR3 nucleotides: TGTGCCAGCAGACAACTAGGATTGGCCGGGGAGCTGTTTTTT. Translation: CASRQLGLAGELFF.